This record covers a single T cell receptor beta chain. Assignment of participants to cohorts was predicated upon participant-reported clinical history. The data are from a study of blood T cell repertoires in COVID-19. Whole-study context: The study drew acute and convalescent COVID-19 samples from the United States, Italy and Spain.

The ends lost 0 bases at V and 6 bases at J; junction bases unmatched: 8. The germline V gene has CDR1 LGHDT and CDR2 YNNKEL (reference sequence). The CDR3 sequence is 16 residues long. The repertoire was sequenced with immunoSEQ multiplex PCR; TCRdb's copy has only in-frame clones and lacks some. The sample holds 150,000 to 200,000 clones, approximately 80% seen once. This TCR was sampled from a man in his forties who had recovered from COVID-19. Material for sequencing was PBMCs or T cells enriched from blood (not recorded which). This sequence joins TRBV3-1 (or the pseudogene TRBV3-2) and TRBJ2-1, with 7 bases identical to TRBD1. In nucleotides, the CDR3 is TGTGCCAGCAGCCAAGAAGGAAAGGCAGGGGGCAATGAGCAGTTCTTC. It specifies CASSQEGKAGGNEQFF.